This T cell receptor (beta chain) was recovered during a study of cytomegalovirus exposure and HLA in healthy donors (dated 2017 in TCRdb). Study-wide context: An earlier analysis of 587 of the donors reported roughly 300 Gb of sequence data and 95 million to 130 million unique TCR beta sequences obtained from about 170 million T cells. An early release that covered fewer than 750 HLA-typed donors contained around 300 gigabases of sequencing data and 85 million to 100 million unique TCR sequences. Of the roughly 400 genotyped donors, 81% were placed in the genetic ancestry cluster associated with self-reported Caucasian donors. The aim of the study was to test whether cataloging public T cell receptors could identify signatures of past pathogen exposure. Using immunosequencing, the study profiled T cell repertoires from 666 subjects and related those repertoires to cytomegalovirus serostatus. Besides the first cohort of roughly 640 subjects, a separate validation cohort made up of roughly 130 different subjects was used. The study combined high-throughput TCR immunosequencing, statistical association of individual TCRs with disease status, and machine learning to predict cytomegalovirus infection status. A later analysis re-analyzed previously published TCR beta repertoires from approximately 670 donors and added high-resolution HLA genotyping to study TCR occurrence patterns. The later analysis used no new phenotypic data to find candidate immune exposures, relying instead on TCR beta sequences and their occurrence across donors. In an earlier analysis of about 590 of the donors, high-throughput TCR beta sequencing was used to judge whether each TCR beta V gene segment behaved as functional or pseudogenic. Donor age, sex, ethnicity and CMV serostatus were compiled together with the repertoire data. A later genetic analysis used genome-wide SNP genotypes for about 65% of the roughly 670 donors, treating that subset as a discovery cohort. All discovery cohort repertoires had been generated on a single sequencing platform. HLA typing included class I and class II loci at four-digit resolution. Typing coverage varied by locus: about 629-630 donors for A, B, C, DRB1 and DQB1; roughly 510 for DQA1; nearly 610 for DPA1; approximately 470 for DPB1. Because of strong linkage in the cohort, 5 or 6 DR-DQ haplotypes were treated as single units for association and clustering. Among roughly 370 genotyped donors of the cohort, an average of about 240,000 unique TCR beta nucleotide sequences were sequenced per donor, 15% to 20% of them non-productive.

Here is what the overall study found, with its caveats: Because counts were too low, roughly 17 rarely observed V segments, including chromosome 9 orphons, were left out of the earlier analysis of approximately 500 of the donors. The classifier was reported to diagnose cytomegalovirus status with high specificity and sensitivity in both the original cohort and the validation cohort. Most TCR sequences were seen in very few donors, while some public TCRs were found in many individuals. In an earlier analysis of 587 of the donors, most TCR beta V segments appeared in productive rearrangements about 90% or about 30% of the time, broadly matching IMGT annotations. At a false discovery rate of 0.05, a later analysis linked fewer than 20,000 TCR beta sequences to specific HLA alleles. Correlated functional status among segregating V segments might be attributable to linkage disequilibrium, but an unknown experimental factor could not be ruled out. Because some donors lacked HLA typing at each locus, the association tests relied only on the typed subset. When HLA alleles, especially DR and DQ, strongly co-occurred, TCR associations were difficult to assign to individual alleles. This cohort had only TCR beta chains sequenced, and the lack of alpha or paired-chain data limited which features could be detected. A later analysis found that TCR association rates varied across HLA loci, with DRB1 alleles showing the most associated TCRs and HLA-C alleles the fewest. According to the authors, the approach could potentially be generalized to other disease states and immunological phenotypes. Three of the identified cytomegalovirus-associated TCR beta chains were confirmed in vitro to be specific for cytomegalovirus antigens. A further reported finding was that TCR beta sequences accurately predicted the HLA-A and HLA-B alleles for most subjects in the first cohort. The only immune exposure information available for the cohort was CMV serostatus. The sequencing pipeline was judged likely to have produced a cluster of highly shared sequence variants as a technical artifact. Most CMV-associated TCR beta chains appeared to be HLA-restricted in a later analysis, and the HLA associations seemed to be driven largely by CMV exposure. An association between a missense DCLRE1C variant and V-gene and J-gene trimming of TCR beta chains was found in a later genetic analysis and replicated in an independent cohort. According to a later analysis, parvovirus B19, influenza, CMV and Epstein-Barr virus appeared linked to several top co-occurrence clusters. A total of 150 or so TCR beta chains were listed by the study as associated with cytomegalovirus. Roughly uniform sequencing depth across donors was assumed in presence/absence analyses, although this assumption may not hold. A later genetic analysis reported fewer N-insertions in productive TCRs among donors in an Asian-associated ancestry cluster than the 666-donor mean. Compared with equally common non-associated chains, HLA-associated TCR beta chains in a later analysis were more clonally expanded and had lower generation probabilities.

The receptor library was made with the immunoSEQ multiplex PCR assay. The multiplex PCR relied on a mix of 60 forward primers for TCR Vbeta segments and 13 reverse primers for TCR Jbeta segments. A multiplex PCR assay on genomic DNA amplified the CDR3 region of rearranged TCR beta genes. On the Illumina HiSeq System, the amplified TCR beta libraries were sequenced as 87-base-pair reads. In the source study's methods: In a later analysis, tens of millions of unique TCR beta chains were counted across the approximately 640 repertoires, and roughly 11 million of these chains were shared by at least two donors. Raw reads were error-corrected and collapsed into unique sequences with a nearest-neighbor algorithm that merged closely related sequences to remove PCR and sequencing errors. CDR3 sequences were aligned to IMGT reference sequences to assign V, D and J gene segments. For a sequence to be retained, at least a six-nucleotide match to both a V gene segment and a J gene segment was required. Rearrangements were classified as productive when the CDR3 lacked stop codons and remained in frame with V and J, and all other rearrangements were classified as non-productive. Following IMGT convention, CDR3 was defined as the stretch from the second conserved V-encoded cysteine up to the conserved J-encoded phenylalanine. The earlier analysis of a few hundred of the donors excluded sequences that lacked an unambiguous match to a single V gene segment. An earlier analysis of 587 of the donors classified V segments as functional when productive rearrangements were above 56.7% and as segregating when the standard deviation between donors was above 5%. A statistical classification framework was developed to diagnose cytomegalovirus status using the catalog of TCR beta chain sequences. V and J gene assignment, in a later analysis, came from comparing TCR nucleotide sequences with IMGT/GENE-DB human TR gene sequences. Using the TCRdist pipeline, a later analysis assigned CDR3 sequences along with most-parsimonious VDJ recombination scenarios. In a later analysis, each TCR beta chain was defined by its CDR3 amino acid sequence together with its V-gene family, and reads lacking a unique V-gene family were excluded. To address suspected cross-contamination and a sequencing artifact, a later analysis removed under 600 highly shared, low-generation-probability nucleotide sequences. A later analysis calculated a clonal expansion index for each public chain from normalized within-repertoire ranks of inferred template counts. In a later analysis, generation probabilities were computed with a VDJ recombination model fitted to out-of-frame rearrangements, and the resulting probabilities were checked against IGoR. A later analysis scored TCR-TCR, TCR-HLA and TCR-CMV co-occurrence with hypergeometric tests, applying a repertoire-size bias correction to TCR pairs. To estimate false discovery rates, a later analysis permuted the HLA or CMV assignments 20 times. In a later analysis, co-occurring TCRs were grouped with DBSCAN, and TCRdist sequence similarity was added when clustering was performed within HLA-allele-positive subsets. Co-occurrence clustering excluded repertoires with fewer than 30,000 or more than 120,000 public chains, plus five with anomalous nucleotide sharing. The source is immuneACCESS, and TCRdb retained only in-frame sequences with V and J called. Part of the clones is not carried over; for the studies checked, unresolved V genes explain less than half of this, and the remainder is unexplained. V and J calls and clone size are those listed in that table; D and trimming were worked out from the DNA. This sample gives about 140,000 clones in total; around 80% of them show up just once. About 10% of the sample goes to the ten largest clones.

To note about this clone: The antigen it binds to is not known. Qualities for individual bases were not recorded, and no much larger clone is one base off.

The cohort was made up of 650 to 700 healthy bone marrow donors. At the time of sampling, all cohort members were nominally healthy, though unrecorded immune exposures were likely present. The donor tested CMV seropositive and was one of the 289 seropositive cohort members. Each donor provided a peripheral blood sample, and peripheral blood mononuclear cells were used for TCR beta sequencing. The Qiagen DNeasy Blood Extraction Kit was used to extract genomic DNA from the blood cell samples. The TCR was taken from a woman aged 45 to 65 in good health and CMV-seropositive. Material for sequencing was PBMCs.

The nucleotide sequence reads as follows: TGCAGCGGCCGACAGGGGGCGAGGGGAAACACCATATATTTT. This encodes CSGRQGARGNTIYF. The receptor chain draws on TRBV29-1 and TRBJ1-3; the central 10 bases match TRBD1. CDR1 SQVTM and CDR2 ANQGSEA are derived from the germline V gene. The CDR3 measures 14 amino acids from cysteine to phenylalanine. CDR3 DNA only is kept here, 42 bases in frame from base 1. Unmatched junction bases come to 7, with V trimmed by 7 bases and J by 4 bases.